The sample holds many counts of the clone carrying this T cell receptor (beta chain). The V gene lost 3 bases and the J gene lost 6 bases, with 5 bases spanning the gap. The CDR3 is made up of 12 amino acids. The data were taken from a study of identical twins. TCRdb re-analysed the 5' RACE reads in MiXCR, keeping a single row per CDR3 protein. The table lists some 97,000 distinct CDR3 sequences, around 5.5% of them singletons. Sequencing was done on a sample of memory T cells sorted from blood. This TCR came from a woman between 45 and 60 years old in good health. The V gene is TRBV12-3 or TRBV12-4, the J gene TRBJ2-2; no reliable D call. Here the CDR3 DNA reads TGTGCCAGCAGTTTGCTGTCCGGGGAGCTGTTTTTT. This translates into CASSLLSGELFF.